The T cell receptor beta chain described here comes from a study of blood T cells in healthy people across ages. Germline V lookup: CDR1 SGHKS, CDR2 YYEKEE (reference sequence). V lost 0 bases, J lost 0 bases, and 9 bases stayed unmatched. CDR3 length: 19 residues. RNA extraction gave at least 5 micrograms of total RNA per sample. Study conclusions and caveats: Donors of long life had a larger count of naive CD4+ cells and greater diversity than aged donors. In older individuals, TCR beta diversity per million T cells was lower, falling roughly linearly with age. Unsorted PBMCs blocked a conclusive comparison of naive and antigen-experienced cells.

A J-beta primer mix and a sample-barcoded 5' primer were used in a second PCR of roughly 7 to 12 cycles. Each CDR3 protein gets one entry after TCRdb re-called the 5' RACE reads with MiXCR. There are roughly 1.7 million distinct CDR3 sequences in the sample; roughly a third occur only once, and around 11% lies in the top ten. This clonotype showed up just a few times. As yet, its antigen is unknown. Material: blood. The chain uses TRBV5-5 and TRBJ1-1; TRBD1 matches at 12 bases. This clonotype was obtained from a woman in her 30s in good health. CDR3 in amino acids: CASSLEGQGAAQLNTEAFF. DNA for the CDR3: TGTGCCAGCAGCTTGGAGGGACAGGGGGCGGCTCAATTGAACACTGAAGCTTTCTTT.